The TCR beta chain under discussion was sequenced for a study of blood T cell repertoires in COVID-19 (TCRdb year 2020). Turning to the overall study: Samples from collaborators originated in the United States, Italy and Spain and spanned both the acute and convalescent phases of COVID-19. A de-identified subject ID, COVID-19 status, age in years and sex were almost always included in the sample metadata. Subjects who had been exposed to COVID-19, were actively infected with it, or had recovered from it provided the deeply sampled blood TCRbeta repertoires that made up the dataset. The repertoires were released in a freely available public database meant as a resource for research on the immune response to SARS-CoV-2. The prospective study material was composed of cDNA or gDNA derived from T cells, B-cell-depleted T cells, or PBMCs. HLA class I and class II types, where available, came from metadata supplied by the sample provider rather than from assay-based typing. Samples came from the ongoing ImmuneRACE study (first 160 participants) plus 1,254 subjects from 6 global collaborators. Overall results and qualifications from the work: How much clinical and demographic metadata was included differed by source and by participant, and the metadata was provided uncurated.

From V the trimming removes 6 bases and from J it removes 1 base, while the gene matches leave 0 bases of the junction unaccounted for. Reading from cysteine to phenylalanine, the CDR3 counts 14 amino acids. The only DNA kept is the CDR3, 42 bases in frame from the first base. CDR1 and CDR2 (MDHEN, SYDVKM) derive from the germline V gene. TCRbeta CDR3 regions were amplified from genomic DNA using the immunoSEQ Assay, a bias-controlled multiplex PCR. As for how the authors treated the data: The number of nucleated cells in each sample was estimated from the amplification of reference gene primers within the assay. To quantify the absolute abundance of each unique TCRbeta CDR3 rearrangement, sequence reads were collapsed and filtered. For each sample, productive Simpson clonality was calculated by taking the square root of Simpson's diversity index across productive rearrangements. TCRdb stores this immuneACCESS table with in-frame sequences only. Part of the clones is absent; in the studies checked, under half of the shortfall reflects unresolved V genes, and no reason is known for the rest. V and J calls and clone size are given by that table; D and trimming were obtained from the DNA. For this sample there are fewer than 250,000 clones; 88% appear just once. The top ten clonotypes cover approximately 1.6% of the sample.

Each collaborating institution followed its own protocols to collect whole blood in K2EDTA tubes. For TCRbeta analysis, collaborator samples were shipped as frozen whole blood, as isolated PBMCs, or as DNA extracted from either sample type. To note about this clone: No antigen is known for it. No much larger clone exists at a distance of one base, and base qualities are not known.

The receptor comes from a man between 70 and 80 years old with acute or convalescent COVID-19. Input material: peripheral blood. This sequence uses TRBV28 and TRBJ2-2; 9 bases in between match TRBD1. The DNA sequence is TGTGCCAGCAGGGGACAGGGGAACACCGGGGAGCTGTTTTTT. It specifies CASRGQGNTGELFF. The CDR3, completed at both ends by the reference TRBV28 and TRBJ2-2 genes, gives the full variable domain DVKVTQSSRYLVKRTGEKVFLECVQDMDHENMFWYRQDPGLGLRLIYFSYDVKMKEKGDIPEGYSVSREKKERFSLILESASTNQTSMYLCASRGQGNTGELFFGEGSRLTVL.